This passage covers 9 T cell receptor beta chains from one sample sequenced in a study of cytomegalovirus exposure and HLA in healthy donors. 13 Jbeta primers and 60 Vbeta primers were used for the PCR. Using immunoSEQ multiplex PCR, the repertoire was profiled, and TCRdb retains in-frame clones only, with some absent. The sample has tens of thousands of clones, roughly four fifths seen once. Sample: PBMCs. These TCRs come from a human donor in good health.

This clone was found once. CDR3 residues: CASSIGASGEAFF. CDR3 coding DNA: TGTGCCAGTAGTATAGGAGCTTCGGGTGAAGCTTTCTTT. This rearrangement joins TRBV19 to TRBJ1-1; D uncertain. Germline V gives CDR1 LNHDA, CDR2 SQIVND (reference sequence). Trimming removed 1 base from V and 7 bases from J, with 10 bases in between. CDR3 length equals 13 residues. The variable domain in full, completed from reference TRBV19 and TRBJ1-1, reads DGGITQSPKYLFRKEGQNVTLSCEQNLNHDAMYWYRQDPGQGLRLIYYSQIVNDFQKGDIAEGYSVSREKKESFPLTVTSAQKNPTAFYLCASSIGASGEAFFGQGTRLTVV.

J is TRBJ2-1 and V is TRBV6-1, with D tentatively TRBD2 (6 bases). V was clipped by 2 bases and J by 9 bases, with 17 bases between them. This CDR3 spans 15 amino acids. CDR1 and CDR2 from the germline V gene are MNHNS and SASEGT. In nucleotides, the CDR3 is TGTGCCAGCAGTGAAAGGAGACGGGAGAGAGGTGAGCAGTTCTTC. Protein sequence: CASSERRRERGEQFF.

Of note for this clone: Relative to the germline gene, one junction end is altered; a read error may explain this. The chain recombines TRBV7-7 with TRBJ1-2; 9 positions agree with TRBD1. CDR1 SSHAT and CDR2 FNYEAQ come from the germline V gene (reference sequence). CDR3 length: 15 amino acids. Here the CDR3 DNA reads TGTGCTAGCAGCTTAGTCCCCGACAGGGGGGATGGCTACACCTTC. Amino acids: CASSLVPDRGDGYTF.

This clone was recorded only once. The chain has TRBV6-6 and TRBJ2-5; 8 positions match TRBD1. J gave up 5 bases and V 2 bases, and 7 bases lay outside the gene matches. CDR3 size: 15 residues. CDR1 MNHNY and CDR2 SVGAGI come from the germline V gene (reference sequence). The DNA for the CDR3 is TGTGCCAGCAGTTACCAGCGCAGGGGGCGTGAGACCCAGTACTTC. Its translation is CASSYQRRGRETQYF.

The V and J genes are TRBV6-4 and TRBJ2-3, with a tentative D call TRBD2 (6 bases). CDR1 MRHNA and CDR2 SNTAGT come from the germline V gene. The length of the CDR3 is 13 residues. The V gene lost 6 bases and the J gene lost 4 bases, with 11 bases spanning the gap. As DNA, the CDR3 is TGTGCCAGCAGGGAAAGCGGGTCAGATACGCAGTATTTT. Protein: CASRESGSDTQYF.

The table lists this clone with a count of one. This rearrangement joins TRBV29-1 to TRBJ2-2; D is perhaps TRBD1 (6 bases). The germline V gene encodes CDR1 SQVTM and CDR2 ANQGSEA. V was clipped by 4 bases and J by 1 base, with 7 bases between them. This CDR3 spans 13 amino acids. In nucleotides, the CDR3 is TGCAGCGTTGGCAGGGGGAACACCGGGGAGCTGTTTTTT. Its translation: CSVGRGNTGELFF.

The V gene is TRBV7-6, the J gene TRBJ2-1; TRBD2 aligns across 10 bases. Trimming at V came to 7 bases and at J to 9 bases, leaving 12 bases not matched to a gene. CDR3 length: 15 residues. Germline V CDR1 and CDR2: SGHVS, FNYEAQ. The CDR3 loop reads CASNQAGGPNSEQFF. CDR3 DNA: TGTGCCAGCAACCAAGCGGGAGGGCCCAATAGTGAGCAGTTCTTC.

This chain joins TRBV20-1 and TRBJ2-5; the D is unclear. Per the germline V gene, CDR1 is DFQATT and CDR2 is SNEGSKA (reference sequence). This CDR3 has 11 amino acids. V was trimmed by 5 bases and J by 3 bases, leaving 7 bases between them. CDR3 coding DNA: TGCAGTGCTCCCCAGAAAGAGACCCAGTACTTC. Its translation is CSAPQKETQYF.

The chain joins TRBV18 to TRBJ1-1; D remains ambiguous. Germline V gives CDR1 KGHSH, CDR2 LQKENI. The CDR3 is 13 amino acids. With 3 bases removed from V and 1 base from J, the gap between germline ends came to 6 bases. The CDR3 DNA reads as TGTGCCAGCTCACCGACACCGAACACTGAAGCTTTCTTT. This encodes CASSPTPNTEAFF.